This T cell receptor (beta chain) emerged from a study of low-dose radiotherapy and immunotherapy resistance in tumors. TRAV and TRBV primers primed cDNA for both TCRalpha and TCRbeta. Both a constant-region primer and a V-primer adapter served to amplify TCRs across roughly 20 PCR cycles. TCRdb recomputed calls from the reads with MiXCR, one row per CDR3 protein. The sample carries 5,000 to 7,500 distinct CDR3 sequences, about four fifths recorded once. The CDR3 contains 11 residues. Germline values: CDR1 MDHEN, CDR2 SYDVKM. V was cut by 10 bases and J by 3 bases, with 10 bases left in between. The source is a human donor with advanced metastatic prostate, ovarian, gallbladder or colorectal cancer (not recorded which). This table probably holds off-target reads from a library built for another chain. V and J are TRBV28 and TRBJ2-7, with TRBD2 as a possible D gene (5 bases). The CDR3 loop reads CATTRGYEQYF. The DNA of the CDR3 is TGTGCCACCACCCGGGGCTACGAGCAGTACTTC.